The present TCR beta chain was sequenced within a study of neurological immune-mediated disorders. Findings of the study overall: Private repertoires in all groups were suggested, as expanded clones shared no CDR3 amino acid sequences across subjects.

Sample time point: technical triplicate 2. Sorted libraries came from 1 million CD4+ or CD8+ T cells. Germline CDR1 reads MDHEN; CDR2 reads SYDVKM. The length of the CDR3 is 15 residues. V was clipped by 4 bases and J by 1 base, with 12 bases between them. The table lists this clonotype with many counts. Its matching antigen is unknown. TCRdb recomputed calls from the 5' RACE reads with MiXCR, one row per CDR3 protein. The sample yields approximately 30,000 distinct CDR3 sequences, about an eighth seen once. This clonotype originated in a female donor with HTLV-1-associated myelopathy (HAM/TSP). The chain links TRBV28 to TRBJ2-3, with a tentative D call TRBD2 (5 bases). Sequencing used CD4+ T cells from blood. The CDR3 DNA follows: TGTGCCAGCAGTTCGGGGTTCCCAGGCACAGATACGCAGTATTTT. This encodes CASSSGFPGTDTQYF.